This TCR beta chain was found in a study of identical twins. Whole-study results and caveats: Twins' surplus sharing was weaker for beta out-of-frame sequences.

Every one of the donors was a healthy Caucasian. A universal primer site was created by template switching, with the cDNA bearing unique molecular identifiers. TCRdb re-analysed the 5' RACE reads in MiXCR, keeping a single row per CDR3 protein. The sample lists around 250,000 distinct CDR3 sequences, about 13% occurring once. Germline V gene sequence: CDR1 LGHNA, CDR2 YNFKEQ. The CDR3 has 17 amino acids. V shed 1 base, J shed 4 bases, and the junction held 6 bases outside the gene matches. There are a few counts of this clonotype. The antigen remains undetermined. The same data also contributed to another study, on yellow fever vaccine responses in identical twins.

The sample taken for sequencing was memory (CD45RO+) T cells sorted from blood. The V and J genes are TRBV4-2 and TRBJ2-1, with 11 bases aligning to TRBD2. The TCR was taken from a woman under 30 in good health. Written as DNA, the CDR3 is TGTGCCAGCAGCCAAGCCGATAGCGGGGGGGTATACAATGAGCAGTTCTTC. Translated, it gives CASSQADSGGVYNEQFF.